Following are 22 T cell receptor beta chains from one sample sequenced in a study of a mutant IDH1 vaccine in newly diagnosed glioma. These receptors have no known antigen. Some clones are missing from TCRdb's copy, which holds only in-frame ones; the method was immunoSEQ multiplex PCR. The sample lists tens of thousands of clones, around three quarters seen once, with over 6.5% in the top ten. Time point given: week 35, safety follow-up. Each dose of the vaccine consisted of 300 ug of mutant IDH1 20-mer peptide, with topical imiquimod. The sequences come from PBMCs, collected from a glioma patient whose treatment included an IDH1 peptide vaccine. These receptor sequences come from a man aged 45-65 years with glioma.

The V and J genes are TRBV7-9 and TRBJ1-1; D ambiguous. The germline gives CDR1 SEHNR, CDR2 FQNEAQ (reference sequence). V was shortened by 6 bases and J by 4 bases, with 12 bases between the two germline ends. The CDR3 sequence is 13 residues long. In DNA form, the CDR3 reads TGTGCCAGCAGGACACCGATGGGCACTGAAGCTTTCTTT. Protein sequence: CASRTPMGTEAFF.

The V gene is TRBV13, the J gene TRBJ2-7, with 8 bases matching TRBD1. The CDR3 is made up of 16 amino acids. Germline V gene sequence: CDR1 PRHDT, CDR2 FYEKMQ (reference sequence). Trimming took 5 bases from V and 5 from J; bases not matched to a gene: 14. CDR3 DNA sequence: TGTGCCAGCAGCGACCTAAAGACAGGGGATAGCGACGAGCAGTACTTC. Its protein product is CASSDLKTGDSDEQYF. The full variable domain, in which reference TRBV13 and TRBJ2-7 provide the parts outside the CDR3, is AAGVIQSPRHLIKEKRETATLKCYPIPRHDTVYWYQQGPGQDPQFLISFYEKMQSDKGSIPDRFSAQQFSDYHSELNMSSLELGDSALYFCASSDLKTGDSDEQYFGPGTRLTVT.

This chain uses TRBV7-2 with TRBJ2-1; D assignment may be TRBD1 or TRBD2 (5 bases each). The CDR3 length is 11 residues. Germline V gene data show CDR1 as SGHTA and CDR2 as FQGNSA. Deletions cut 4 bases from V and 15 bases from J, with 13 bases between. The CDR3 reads CASSSRDQAFF. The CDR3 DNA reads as TGTGCCAGCAGCTCCCGGGACCAGGCGTTCTTC.

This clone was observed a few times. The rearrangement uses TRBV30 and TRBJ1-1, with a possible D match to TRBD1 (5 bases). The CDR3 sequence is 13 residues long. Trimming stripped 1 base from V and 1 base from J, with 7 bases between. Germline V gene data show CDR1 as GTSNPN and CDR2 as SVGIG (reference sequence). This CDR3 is CAWSDGANTEAFF. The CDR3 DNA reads TGTGCCTGGAGTGACGGGGCGAACACTGAAGCTTTCTTT.

CDR3 loop: CASSHGEWRSPLHF. CDR3 DNA: TGTGCCAGCAGCCATGGGGAGTGGCGTTCACCCCTCCACTTT. The chain couples TRBV5-4 to TRBJ1-6, with D unclear. Germline V gene lookup returns CDR1 SGHNT and CDR2 YYREEE (reference sequence). The CDR3 totals 14 residues. V lost 4 bases and J lost 9, with 14 bases in between.

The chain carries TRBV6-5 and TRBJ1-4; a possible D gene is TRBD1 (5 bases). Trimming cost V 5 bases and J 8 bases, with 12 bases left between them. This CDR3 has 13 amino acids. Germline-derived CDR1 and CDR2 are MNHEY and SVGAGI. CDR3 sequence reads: CASSRTIQEKLFF. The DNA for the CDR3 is TGTGCCAGCAGTCGGACAATTCAAGAAAAACTGTTTTTT.

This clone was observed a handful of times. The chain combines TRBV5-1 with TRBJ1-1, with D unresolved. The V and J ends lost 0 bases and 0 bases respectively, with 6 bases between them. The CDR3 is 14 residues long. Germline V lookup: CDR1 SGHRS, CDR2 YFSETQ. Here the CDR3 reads CASSLDSLNTEAFF. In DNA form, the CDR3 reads TGCGCCAGCAGCTTGGACAGTTTGAACACTGAAGCTTTCTTT.

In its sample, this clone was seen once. CDR3: CASSDPGGMIFHDNEQFF. CDR3 nucleotide sequence: TGTGCCAGCAGCGACCCGGGGGGTATGATATTCCACGACAATGAGCAGTTCTTC. The V call is TRBV7-9, the J call TRBJ2-1; 7 bases align to TRBD2. The CDR3 covers 18 residues. Unmatched junction bases numbered 18, after V lost 5 bases and J lost 5 bases. Germline V lookup: CDR1 SEHNR, CDR2 FQNEAQ (reference sequence).

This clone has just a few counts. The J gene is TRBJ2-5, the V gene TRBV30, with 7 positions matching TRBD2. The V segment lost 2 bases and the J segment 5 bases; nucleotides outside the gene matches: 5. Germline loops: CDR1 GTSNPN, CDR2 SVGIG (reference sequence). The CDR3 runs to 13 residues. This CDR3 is CAWSLLAKETQYF. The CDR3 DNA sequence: TGTGCCTGGAGTCTACTAGCGAAGGAGACCCAGTACTTC.

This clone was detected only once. The CDR3 sequence is CATTGGRSGNTIYF. The CDR3 nucleotides are TGTGCCACCACAGGGGGCCGCTCTGGAAACACCATATATTTT. The rearrangement uses TRBV25-1 and TRBJ1-3; TRBD1 matches 9 bases. V was clipped by 10 bases and J by 0 bases; unmatched bases: 4. From germline, CDR1 is MGHDK and CDR2 SYGVNS. The CDR3 totals 14 residues.

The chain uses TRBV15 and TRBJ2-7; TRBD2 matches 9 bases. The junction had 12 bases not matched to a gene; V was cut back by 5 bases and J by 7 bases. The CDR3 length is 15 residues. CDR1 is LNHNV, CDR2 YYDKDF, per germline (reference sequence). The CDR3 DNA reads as TGTGCCACCAGCCGCGAAGGCGGGAGGGCTAAAGAGCAGTACTTC. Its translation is CATSREGGRAKEQYF.

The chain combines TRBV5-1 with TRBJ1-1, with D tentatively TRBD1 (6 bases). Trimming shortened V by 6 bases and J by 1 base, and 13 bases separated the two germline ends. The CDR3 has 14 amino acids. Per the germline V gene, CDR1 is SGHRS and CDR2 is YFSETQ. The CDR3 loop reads CASMTGGANTEAFF. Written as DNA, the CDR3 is TGCGCCAGCATGACTGGGGGGGCGAACACTGAAGCTTTCTTT. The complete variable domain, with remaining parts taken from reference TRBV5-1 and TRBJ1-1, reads KAGVTQTPRYLIKTRGQQVTLSCSPISGHRSVSWYQQTPGQGLQFLFEYFSETQRNKGNFPGRFSGRQFSNSRSEMNVSTLELGDSALYLCASMTGGANTEAFFGQGTRLTVV.

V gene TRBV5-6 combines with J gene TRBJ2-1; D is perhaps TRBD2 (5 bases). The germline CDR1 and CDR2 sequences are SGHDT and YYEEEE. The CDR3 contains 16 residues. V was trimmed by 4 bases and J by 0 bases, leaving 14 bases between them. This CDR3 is CASSLFGDSSYNEQFF. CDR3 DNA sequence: TGTGCCAGCAGCCTCTTCGGGGATAGCTCCTACAATGAGCAGTTCTTC.

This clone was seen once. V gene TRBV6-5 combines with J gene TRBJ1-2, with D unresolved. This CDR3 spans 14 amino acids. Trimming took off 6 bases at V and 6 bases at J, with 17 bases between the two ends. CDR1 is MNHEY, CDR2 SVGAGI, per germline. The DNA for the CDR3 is TGTGCCAGCAGCCCACTCTCGCGGAACGATGGCTACACCTTC. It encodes CASSPLSRNDGYTF.

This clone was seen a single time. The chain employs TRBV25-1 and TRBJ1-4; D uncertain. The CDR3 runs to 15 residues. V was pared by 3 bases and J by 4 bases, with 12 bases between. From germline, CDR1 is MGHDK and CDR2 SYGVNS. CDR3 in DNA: TGTGCCAGCAGTGATTCAGGCTACTTTAATGAAAAACTGTTTTTT. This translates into CASSDSGYFNEKLFF.

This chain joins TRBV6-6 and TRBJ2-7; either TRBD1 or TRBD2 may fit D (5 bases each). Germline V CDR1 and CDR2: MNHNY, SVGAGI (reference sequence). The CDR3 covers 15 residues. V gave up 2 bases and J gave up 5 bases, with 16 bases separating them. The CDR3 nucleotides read TGTGCCAGCAGTTACGCCGACAGCGGACCCCACGAGCAGTACTTC. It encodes CASSYADSGPHEQYF.

CDR3 amino acids: CASSPAGVDEQYF. The CDR3 nucleotides are TGTGCCAGCAGCCCAGCGGGAGTCGACGAGCAGTACTTC. The J gene is TRBJ2-7, the V gene TRBV11-2; the match to TRBD2 covers 8 bases. V gave up 5 bases and J gave up 5 bases; unmatched junction bases: 5. The length of the CDR3 is 13 residues. Germline CDR1 SGHAT, CDR2 FQNNGV. Using reference TRBV11-2 and TRBJ2-7 for the parts outside the CDR3, the full variable domain is EAGVAQSPRYKIIEKRQSVAFWCNPISGHATLYWYQQILGQGPKLLIQFQNNGVVDDSQLPKDRFSAERLKGVDSTLKIQPAKLEDSAVYLCASSPAGVDEQYFGPGTRLTVT.

CDR3 nucleotide sequence: TGTGCCAGCAGTCCCGGGACAGGGTTATCTGAAGCTTTCTTT. Translation gives CASSPGTGLSEAFF. V and J are TRBV28 and TRBJ1-1, with TRBD1 identical over 9 bases. V lost 5 bases to trimming and J lost 6 bases; unmatched junction nucleotides: 7. Germline assignment: CDR1 MDHEN and CDR2 SYDVKM. This CDR3 has 14 amino acids.

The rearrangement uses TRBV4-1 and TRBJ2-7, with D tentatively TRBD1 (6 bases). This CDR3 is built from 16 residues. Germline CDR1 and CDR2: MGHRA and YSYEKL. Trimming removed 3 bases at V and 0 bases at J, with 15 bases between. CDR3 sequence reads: CASSQVGQVSSYEQYF. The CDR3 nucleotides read TGCGCCAGCAGCCAGGTGGGACAAGTGAGCTCCTACGAGCAGTACTTC.

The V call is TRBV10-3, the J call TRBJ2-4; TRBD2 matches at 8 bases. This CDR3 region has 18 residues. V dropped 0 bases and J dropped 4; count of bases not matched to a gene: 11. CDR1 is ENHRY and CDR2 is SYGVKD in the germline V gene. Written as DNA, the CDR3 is TGTGCCATCAGTGAGTCTAAAGCGGGAGTAGCTCCAAAAAACATTCAGTACTTC. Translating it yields CAISESKAGVAPKNIQYF.

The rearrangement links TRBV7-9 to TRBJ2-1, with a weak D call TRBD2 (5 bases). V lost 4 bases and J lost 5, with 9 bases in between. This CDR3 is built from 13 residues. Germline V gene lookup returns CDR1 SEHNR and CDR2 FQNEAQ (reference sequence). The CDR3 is CASSSRGDNEQFF. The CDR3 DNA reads TGTGCCAGCAGCTCCCGGGGAGACAATGAGCAGTTCTTC.

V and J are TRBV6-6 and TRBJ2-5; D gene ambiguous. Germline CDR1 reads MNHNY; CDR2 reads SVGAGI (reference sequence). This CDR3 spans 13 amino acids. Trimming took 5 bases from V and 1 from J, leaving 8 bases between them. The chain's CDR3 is CASSNAPQETQYF. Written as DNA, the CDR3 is TGTGCCAGCAGTAACGCCCCCCAAGAGACCCAGTACTTC.